The text below deals with one TCR beta chain. These data originate in a study of blood T cell repertoires in COVID-19. Study overall: Acute and convalescent COVID-19 samples came from the United States, Italy and Spain.

CDR1 and CDR2 from the germline V gene are SNHLY and FYNNEI. The CDR3 has 14 residues. With 8 bases clipped from V and 9 bases from J, the junction kept 10 bases outside the gene matches. Clones were read by immunoSEQ multiplex PCR, and TCRdb kept only the in-frame ones, dropping some. This sample has roughly 230,000 clones; about 85% occur once, and the top ten carry around 0.97%. The chain carries TRBV2 and TRBJ1-6; 7 positions match TRBD1. The receptor's source is a man aged 35 to 55 with acute or convalescent COVID-19. The material sequenced was peripheral blood. CDR3 in amino acids: CASFQGERRSPLHF. CDR3 nucleotides: TGTGCCAGCTTCCAGGGGGAAAGACGTTCACCCCTCCACTTT.